This T cell receptor beta chain originates from a study of T cells in narcolepsy. Concerning this clone: Antigen specificity is unknown.

This CDR3 has 15 residues. Germline values: CDR1 SGHAT, CDR2 FQDESV (reference sequence). V was clipped by 5 bases and J by 2 bases; unmatched bases: 5. Produced via immunoSEQ multiplex PCR; TCRdb's table is partial and in-frame only. Among some 32,000 clones listed, 79% were seen once. Study-level findings and limits: Healthy controls reportedly lacked the autoreactive clonotypes serially found in patients' blood.

The TCR originated in a human donor in good health. V gene TRBV11-1 combines with J gene TRBJ2-7; 11 nucleotides line up with TRBD1. Sequenced: memory (CD45RA-) CD4+ T cells from blood. In DNA, the CDR3 is TGTGCCAGCAGCCGAGGACAGGGGGCGCCCTACGAGCAGTACTTC. Its protein is CASSRGQGAPYEQYF.